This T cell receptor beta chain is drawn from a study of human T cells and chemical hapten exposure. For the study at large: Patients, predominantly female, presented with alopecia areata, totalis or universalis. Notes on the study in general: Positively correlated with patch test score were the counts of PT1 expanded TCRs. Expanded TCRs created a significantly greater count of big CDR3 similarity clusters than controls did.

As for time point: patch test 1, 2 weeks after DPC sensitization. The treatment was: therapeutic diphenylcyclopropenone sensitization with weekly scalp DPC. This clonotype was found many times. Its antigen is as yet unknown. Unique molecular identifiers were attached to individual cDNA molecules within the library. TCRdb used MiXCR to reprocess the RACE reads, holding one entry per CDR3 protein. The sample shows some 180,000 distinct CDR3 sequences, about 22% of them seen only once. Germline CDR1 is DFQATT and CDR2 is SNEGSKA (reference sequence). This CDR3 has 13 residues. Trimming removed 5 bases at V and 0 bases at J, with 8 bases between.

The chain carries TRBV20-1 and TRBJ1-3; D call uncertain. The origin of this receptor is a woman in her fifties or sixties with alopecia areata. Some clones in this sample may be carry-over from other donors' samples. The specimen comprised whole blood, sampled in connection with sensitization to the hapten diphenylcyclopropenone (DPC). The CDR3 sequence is CSAPAGSGNTIYF. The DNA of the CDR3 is TGCAGTGCTCCAGCAGGCTCTGGAAACACCATATATTTT.